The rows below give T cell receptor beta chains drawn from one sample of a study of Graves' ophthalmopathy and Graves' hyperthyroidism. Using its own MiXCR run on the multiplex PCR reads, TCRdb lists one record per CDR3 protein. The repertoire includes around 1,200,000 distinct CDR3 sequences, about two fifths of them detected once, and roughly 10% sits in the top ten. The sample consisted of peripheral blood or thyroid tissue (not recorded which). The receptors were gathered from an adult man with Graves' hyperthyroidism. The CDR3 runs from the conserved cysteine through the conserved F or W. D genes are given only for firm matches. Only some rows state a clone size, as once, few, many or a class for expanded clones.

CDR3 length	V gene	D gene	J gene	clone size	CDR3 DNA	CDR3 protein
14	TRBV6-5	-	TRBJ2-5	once	TGTGCCAGCAGTTACTGGGGGGAAAAAGAGACCCAGTACTTC	CASSYWGEKETQYF
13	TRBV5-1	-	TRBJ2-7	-	TGTGCCAGCAGCATAACCGGGGCCTACGGGCAGTACTTC	CASSITGAYGQYF
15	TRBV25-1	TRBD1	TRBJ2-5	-	TGTACCAGCAGCCCGGTAGGGACAGTACAAGAGACCCAGTACTTC	CTSSPVGTVQETQYF
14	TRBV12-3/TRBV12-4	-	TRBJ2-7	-	TGTGCCAGCAGTAAGTGGGACGGATCCTACGAGCAGTACTTC	CASSKWDGSYEQYF
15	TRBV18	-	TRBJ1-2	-	TGTGCCAGCTCACGGGGCGAGGTCGTACGAGATGGCTACACCTTC	CASSRGEVVRDGYTF
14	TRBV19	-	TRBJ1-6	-	TGTGCCAGTAGTATCGGGGCAGGGTGGTCACCCCTCCACTTT	CASSIGAGWSPLHF
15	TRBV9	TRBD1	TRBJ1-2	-	TGTGCCAGCAGCCTATCCCAGGGGGGGATTTATGGCTACACCTTC	CASSLSQGGIYGYTF
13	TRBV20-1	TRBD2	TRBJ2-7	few	TGCAGTGCTAGCTTAGCGGGAGCCTACGAGCAGTACTTC	CSASLAGAYEQYF
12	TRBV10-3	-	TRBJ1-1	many	TGTGCCATCAGCCGGGGGAACACTGAAGCTTTCTTT	CAISRGNTEAFF
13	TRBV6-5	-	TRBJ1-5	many	TGTGCCAGCAGTTCCCAGGGTTATCAGCCCCAGCATTTT	CASSSQGYQPQHF
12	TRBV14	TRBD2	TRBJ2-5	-	TGTGCCAGCAGCCAAGTGGGAGGGGAGCAGTACTTC	CASSQVGGEQYF
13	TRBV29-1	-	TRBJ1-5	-	TGCAGCGTTGAGAGGGGGAGGTATCAGCCCCAGCATTTT	CSVERGRYQPQHF
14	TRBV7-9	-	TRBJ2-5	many	TGTGCCAGCAGCTTGGAGGGGGCGGCGGAGACCCAGTACTTC	CASSLEGAAETQYF
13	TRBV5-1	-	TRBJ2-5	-	TGCGCCAGCAGCGAAAGGGACCTTCAGACCCAGTACTTC	CASSERDLQTQYF
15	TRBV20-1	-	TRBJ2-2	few	TGCAGTGCTAGCCGGGACAATAGCGGGACCGGGGAGCTGTTTTTT	CSASRDNSGTGELFF
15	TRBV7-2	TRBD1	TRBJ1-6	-	TGTGCCAGCAGCCGGAGGGGGACAGGGAATTCACCCCTCCACTTT	CASSRRGTGNSPLHF
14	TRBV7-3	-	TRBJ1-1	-	TGTGCCAGCAGCTCCCGGGCGGTAAGCACTGAAGCTTTCTTT	CASSSRAVSTEAFF
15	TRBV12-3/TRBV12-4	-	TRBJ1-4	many	TGTGCCAGCAGCCCAACAGCGCTGGGTAGTGAAAAACTGTTTTTT	CASSPTALGSEKLFF
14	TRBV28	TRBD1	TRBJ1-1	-	TGTGCCAGCAGTCAGGGGGCCTCGGTCACTGAAGCTTTCTTT	CASSQGASVTEAFF
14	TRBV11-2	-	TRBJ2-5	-	TGTGCCAGCAGCTTAGAGGGACCGGTGGTGACCCAGTACTTC	CASSLEGPVVTQYF
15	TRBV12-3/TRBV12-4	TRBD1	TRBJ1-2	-	TGTGCCAGCACCCCCCCGGACAGGGAGGCCTATGGCTACACCTTC	CASTPPDREAYGYTF
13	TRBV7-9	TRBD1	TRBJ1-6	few	TGTGCCAGCACAACAGGGGATTATTCACCCCTCCACTTT	CASTTGDYSPLHF
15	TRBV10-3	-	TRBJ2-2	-	TGTGCCATGTCGGGTCTAATGGACTCGACCGGGGAGCTGTTTTTT	CAMSGLMDSTGELFF
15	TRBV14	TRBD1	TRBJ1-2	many	TGTGCCAGCAGCCCTTTGGACAGGGTTTACTATGGCTACACCTTC	CASSPLDRVYYGYTF
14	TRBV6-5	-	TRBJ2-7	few	TGTGCCAGCAGGGGGGTCGTGGGCACCTACGAGCAGTACTTC	CASRGVVGTYEQYF
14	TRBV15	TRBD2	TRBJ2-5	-	TGTGCCACCAGCAGAGGCGGGACTAGCCCGACCCAGTACTTC	CATSRGGTSPTQYF
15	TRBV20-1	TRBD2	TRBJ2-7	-	TGCAGTGCTAGAGACGGGACTAGTCCCAACTACGAGCAGTACTTC	CSARDGTSPNYEQYF
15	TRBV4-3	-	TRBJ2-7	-	TGCGCCAGCAGCCAAGAAGGGACGGAAAACTACGAGCAGTACTTC	CASSQEGTENYEQYF
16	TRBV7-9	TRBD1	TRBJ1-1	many	TGTGCCAGCAGCCTACTAGGGACAGGGGACTTCACTGAAGCTTTCTTT	CASSLLGTGDFTEAFF
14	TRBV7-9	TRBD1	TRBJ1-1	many	TGTGCCAGCAGCCCACAGGGGATGAACACTGAAGCTTTCTTT	CASSPQGMNTEAFF
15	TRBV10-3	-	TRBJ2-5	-	TGTGCCAGCAGTGCTCCTGACAGCTACCAAGAGACCCAGTACTTC	CASSAPDSYQETQYF
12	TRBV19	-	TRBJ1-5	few	TGTGCCAGTGGGGGGGTGGGTCAGCCCCAGCATTTT	CASGGVGQPQHF
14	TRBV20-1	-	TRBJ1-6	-	TGCAGTGCGAAAAGGGGCGAAATTCATTCACCCCTCCACTTT	CSAKRGEIHSPLHF
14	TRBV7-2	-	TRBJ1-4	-	TGTGCCAGCAGCTGGGGGGGGGAGAATGAAAAACTGTTTTTT	CASSWGGENEKLFF
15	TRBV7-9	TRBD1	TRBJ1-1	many	TGTGCCAGCAGCCGAGGAGGGACAGCAAACACTGAAGCTTTCTTT	CASSRGGTANTEAFF
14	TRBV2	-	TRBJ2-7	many	TGTGCCAGCAGTTTCGGGGCTGCCGGGGCCGAGCAGTACTTC	CASSFGAAGAEQYF
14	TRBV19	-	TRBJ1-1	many	TGTGCCAGTAGTATAGGTCAGGGCGACACTGAAGCTTTCTTT	CASSIGQGDTEAFF
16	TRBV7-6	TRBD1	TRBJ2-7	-	TGTGCCAGCAGCTTAGCTCCGGGACAGCCTTCCTACGAGCAGTACTTC	CASSLAPGQPSYEQYF
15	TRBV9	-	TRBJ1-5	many	TGTGCCAGCAGCGTAGGTGCTGGGGGAGGTCAGCCCCAGCATTTT	CASSVGAGGGQPQHF
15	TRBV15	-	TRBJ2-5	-	TGTGCCAACAGCAGGACCGTACAGGGAAGGGAGACCCAGTACTTC	CANSRTVQGRETQYF